One and the same sample provided the 26 T cell receptor beta chains below, sequenced in a study of T cell repertoires in cytomegalovirus infection (dated by TCRdb to about 2019). These receptors' targets are unknown. TCRdb shows the sequencer as Illumina HiSeq 1500. TCRdb passed the public sequencing reads through fastp at Q25 and MiXCR, retaining productive beta sequences. Rows merge per CDR3 protein into single entries with the most common DNA and genes. The sample table contains under 850,000 distinct CDR3 sequences; only one count was recorded for roughly 33% of them. The ten largest clones represent roughly 18% of the sample. According to the study, the label for this sample's treatment or condition signals: in vitro stimulation with specific CMV peptide epitopes to enrich CMV-specific T cells. The sequencing here drew on cultured PBMCs, taken from culture after CMV antigen stimulation. The receptors originated from a human donor in good health (CMV status not recorded). Some clones in this sample may be carry-over from other donors' samples.

This clonotype has a handful of counts. This rearrangement joins TRBV7-6 to TRBJ2-7, with 7 bases that match TRBD1. V was pared by 4 bases and J by 13 bases, with 10 bases of the junction left unmatched. This CDR3 has 12 residues. The germline V gene encodes CDR1 SGHVS and CDR2 FNYEAQ. The DNA for the CDR3 is TGTGCCAGCAGCTCTTCGGACAGGCCCATCTACTTC. This codes for CASSSSDRPIYF.

The sample holds a few counts of this clonotype. The genes are TRBV6-2 or TRBV6-3 and TRBJ2-1, with 7 bases matching TRBD2. Germline V CDR1 and CDR2: MNHEY, SVGEGT. V shed 4 bases and J 6 bases; nucleotides not matched to a gene: 6. CDR3 length equals 14 residues. The CDR3 coding sequence is TGTGCCAGCAGTTTAACCAGGGAGGGCAATGAGCAGTTCTTC. Residues: CASSLTREGNEQFF.

V and J are TRBV2 and TRBJ1-6; D perhaps matches TRBD1 (5 bases). V lost 7 bases to trimming and J lost 7 bases, with 17 bases between them. The germline gives CDR1 SNHLY, CDR2 FYNNEI. The length of the CDR3 is 15 residues. In DNA form, the CDR3 reads TGTGCCAGCAACCAACAAGGGGAGTTCAATTCACCCCTCCACTTT. This encodes CASNQQGEFNSPLHF.

The chain carries TRBV7-8 and TRBJ2-7, with D possibly TRBD1 on 7 matching bases. The CDR3 loop spans 14 amino acids. Trimming removed 5 bases at V and 2 bases at J, with 13 bases between. Germline assignment: CDR1 SGHVS and CDR2 FQNEAQ. CDR3 sequence reads: CASSQGGVTYEQYF. CDR3 sequence (DNA): TGTGCCAGCAGCCAGGGGGGCGTAACCTACGAGCAGTACTTC.

This clonotype was counted a few times. The chain joins TRBV11-2 to TRBJ2-5; possible D gene TRBD2, 5 bases. From germline, CDR1 is SGHAT and CDR2 FQNNGV. V was clipped by 2 bases and J by 5 bases, with 18 bases between them. There are 16 residues in the CDR3. Here the CDR3 reads CASSLRDGLASETQYF. The CDR3 DNA is TGTGCCAGCAGCTTAAGGGATGGGCTAGCTTCGGAGACCCAGTACTTC.

The chain recombines TRBV7-9 with TRBJ1-2; the D gene is possibly TRBD1 (5 bases). Germline CDR1 reads SEHNR; CDR2 reads FQNEAQ (reference sequence). CDR3 length equals 13 residues. Trimming cost V 7 bases and J 6 bases, with 15 bases left between them. The CDR3 DNA reads as TGTGCCAGCAACCGGGGGGGGTCTGATGGCTACACCTTC. Protein product: CASNRGGSDGYTF.

The CDR3 region is CASSRSRHQPQHF. In DNA, the CDR3 is TGTGCCAGCAGCCGGTCCAGACATCAGCCCCAGCATTTT. This rearrangement joins TRBV3-1 to TRBJ1-5; D ambiguous. Germline V gives CDR1 LGHDT, CDR2 YNNKEL (reference sequence). V was clipped by 4 bases and J by 5 bases, with 9 bases between them. There are 13 residues in the CDR3.

This clonotype was seen a single time. The chain recombines TRBV12-3 or TRBV12-4 with TRBJ2-5; D remains unclear. The V end lost 3 bases, the J end lost 5 bases, and 13 bases lay between the germline ends. The CDR3 has 14 amino acids. The CDR3 loop reads CASSFRAKGETQYF. The CDR3 DNA reads as TGTGCCAGCAGTTTCCGGGCCAAAGGGGAGACCCAGTACTTC.

The J gene is TRBJ1-1, the V gene TRBV7-6, with 7 positions matching TRBD1. With 5 bases clipped from V and 4 bases from J, the junction kept 10 bases outside the gene matches. The CDR3 runs 15 residues. CDR1 and CDR2 from the germline V gene are SGHVS and FNYEAQ. This CDR3 reads CASSLGRGLGTEAFF. In DNA, the CDR3 is TGTGCCAGCAGCCTAGGGAGGGGGCTGGGCACTGAAGCTTTCTTT.

This chain joins TRBV20-1 and TRBJ2-7, with 9 nucleotides matching TRBD1. In germline, CDR1 is DFQATT, CDR2 SNEGSKA (reference sequence). V shed 2 bases and J 6 bases; nucleotides not matched to a gene: 8. The CDR3 is 14 residues long. The DNA of the CDR3 is TGCAGTGCTAGAACTCCGGGACAGGGATCCGAGCAGTACTTC. It yields the protein CSARTPGQGSEQYF.

The chain couples TRBV19 to TRBJ2-1, with D maybe TRBD2 (6 bases). V was clipped by 4 bases and J by 1 base, with 14 bases between them. Germline CDR1 is LNHDA and CDR2 is SQIVND (reference sequence). This CDR3 has 16 amino acids. This CDR3 reads CASSRGVFASYNEQFF. Here the CDR3 DNA reads TGTGCCAGTAGTAGGGGGGTTTTTGCGTCCTACAATGAGCAGTTCTTC.

This clonotype was counted only a few times. The chain links TRBV11-2 to TRBJ2-1, with D maybe TRBD2 (6 bases). V shed 5 bases and J shed 7 bases, with 12 bases lying between them. CDR1 is SGHAT and CDR2 is FQNNGV in the germline V gene. This CDR3 region has 13 residues. CDR3 sequence reads: CASSVGAGNEQFF. The DNA for the CDR3 is TGTGCCAGCAGCGTTGGGGCGGGGAATGAGCAGTTCTTC.

This clonotype was found a few times. The chain recombines TRBV28 with TRBJ2-5; perhaps TRBD1 as D (6 bases). Germline V CDR1 and CDR2: MDHEN, SYDVKM. This CDR3 spans 13 amino acids. V lost 0 bases to trimming and J lost 4 bases, with 6 bases between them. CDR3 DNA sequence: TGTGCCAGCAGTTTATGGACAGGAGAGACCCAGTACTTC. As protein: CASSLWTGETQYF.

This chain joins TRBV7-2 and TRBJ2-3; the D is unclear. V was trimmed by 5 bases and J by 1 base, leaving 10 bases between them. CDR3 size: 14 residues. In germline, CDR1 is SGHTA, CDR2 FQGNSA. DNA of the CDR3: TGTGCCAGCAGCCCTCGGGCCCGCACAGATACGCAGTATTTT. Amino acid sequence: CASSPRARTDTQYF.

The J gene is TRBJ2-1, the V gene TRBV6-2 or TRBV6-3; the D is unclear. The CDR3 runs 11 residues. The V end lost 2 bases, the J end lost 8 bases, and 4 bases lay between the germline ends. The V gene's germline CDR1 is MNHEY and CDR2 SVGEGT. This CDR3 reads CASSYPHEQFF. The CDR3 DNA is TGTGCCAGCAGTTACCCTCATGAGCAGTTCTTC.

The V call is TRBV10-3, the J call TRBJ2-3; D unresolved. The CDR3 extends over 15 amino acids. CDR1 is ENHRY, CDR2 SYGVKD, per germline. Trimming stripped 6 bases from V and 5 bases from J, with 18 bases between. CDR3 nucleotide sequence: TGTGCCATCAGCGGAGTGTCCCGGGCAAGAGATACGCAGTATTTT. Its protein is CAISGVSRARDTQYF.

This clonotype was seen repeatedly, ten times or more. The chain couples TRBV7-2 to TRBJ2-3; unclear D gene. In germline, CDR1 is SGHTA, CDR2 FQGNSA. Trimming left V 4 bases short and J 0 bases short, with 14 bases between. This CDR3 comprises 16 residues. Written as DNA, the CDR3 is TGTGCCAGCAGCTCCTCCCTCCCTTTTAGCACAGATACGCAGTATTTT. It is translated as CASSSSLPFSTDTQYF.

This clonotype was seen ten or more times. V usage is TRBV27 and J usage is TRBJ1-5; D is uncertain. V gave up 2 bases and J gave up 4 bases, with 6 bases separating them. The CDR3 runs to 13 residues. Germline CDR1 reads MNHEY; CDR2 reads SMNVEV (reference sequence). DNA of the CDR3: TGTGCCAGCAGTTTACGTCGAAATCAGCCCCAGCATTTT. Protein sequence: CASSLRRNQPQHF.

This clonotype has a count of ten or more. The genes are TRBV7-8 and TRBJ2-3, with D possibly TRBD1 on 6 matching bases. The CDR3 runs to 19 residues. The V gene lost 3 bases and the J gene lost 1 base, with 23 bases spanning the gap. Germline values: CDR1 SGHVS, CDR2 FQNEAQ. CDR3 sequence (DNA): TGTGCCAGCAGCTTTTCCTATACTCGACAGGCCATACGCACAGATACGCAGTATTTT. It specifies CASSFSYTRQAIRTDTQYF.

The chain recombines TRBV20-1 with TRBJ2-3, with TRBD2 matching over 14 bases. Germline V gene lookup returns CDR1 DFQATT and CDR2 SNEGSKA (reference sequence). The CDR3 totals 16 residues. The V gene end was trimmed by 4 bases and the J gene end by 4 bases; junction bases not matched to a gene: 7. The CDR3 here is CSATRTSGRPPDTQYF. Here the CDR3 DNA reads TGCAGTGCTACGCGGACTAGCGGGAGGCCTCCAGATACGCAGTATTTT.

This chain uses TRBV12-3 or TRBV12-4 with TRBJ2-1, with 13 positions matching TRBD2. The CDR3 is 14 amino acids. The V and J ends lost 8 bases and 8 bases, in that order; junction bases with no gene match: 6. The CDR3 reads CASRRTSGSYEQFF. CDR3 bases: TGTGCCAGCCGCCGGACTAGCGGGAGCTATGAGCAGTTCTTC.

The J gene is TRBJ2-5, the V gene TRBV7-9, with D possibly TRBD2 on 5 matching bases. In germline, CDR1 is SEHNR, CDR2 FQNEAQ (reference sequence). The CDR3 length is 14 residues. With 6 bases removed from V and 1 base from J, the gap between germline ends came to 12 bases. DNA for the CDR3: TGTGCCAGCAGGGGAGCGGAGGCCCAAGAGACCCAGTACTTC. Protein sequence: CASRGAEAQETQYF.

About this clonotype itself: No conserved phenylalanine or tryptophan ends this CDR3, so it is likely a read error. No DNA is shown, since the ends of the CDR3 on it are uncertain; the CDR3 is the one TCRdb lists. The chain links TRBV19 to TRBJ2-1; the D call in the table, TRBD1, was not verified against the DNA. The CDR3 sequence runs 13 residues, both termini included. Germline V lookup: CDR1 LNHDA, CDR2 SQIVND (reference sequence). The CDR3 protein is CASSIGRGQTLRV.

The genes are TRBV7-2 and TRBJ2-3, with 8 nucleotides matching TRBD2. The CDR3 is 14 residues long. V lost 3 bases and J lost 3; bases outside the gene matches: 2. Germline-derived CDR1 and CDR2 are SGHTA and FQGNSA. This chain's CDR3 is CASSFASGTDTQYF. DNA for the CDR3: TGTGCCAGCAGCTTTGCTAGCGGGACAGATACGCAGTATTTT.

The CDR3 coding sequence is TGTGCCAGCAGCCCACCCCAGGGTGGCTACACCTTC. It is translated as CASSPPQGGYTF. The J gene is TRBJ1-2, the V gene TRBV5-4, with a possible D match to TRBD1 (5 bases). This CDR3 spans 12 amino acids. Germline CDR1 is SGHNT and CDR2 is YYREEE (reference sequence). V lost 4 bases, J lost 7 bases, and 11 bases lay in between. Drawing the rest from reference TRBV5-4 and TRBJ1-2, the complete variable domain is ETGVTQSPTHLIKTRGQQVTLRCSSQSGHNTVSWYQQALGQGPQFIFQYYREEENGRGNFPPRFSGLQFPNYSSELNVNALELDDSALYLCASSPPQGGYTFGSGTRLTVV.

This clonotype was picked up many times. The chain joins TRBV4-1 to TRBJ2-1; D remains unclear. The CDR3 has 11 amino acids. Germline V CDR1 and CDR2: MGHRA, YSYEKL. Deletions cut 5 bases from V and 6 bases from J, with 5 bases between. The CDR3 nucleotides are TGCGCCAGCAGCATTAGCAATGAGCAGTTCTTC. As protein: CASSISNEQFF.